Described below is a single TCR beta chain sequence and its context. Its cognate antigen has yet to be identified. Base qualities were left out, and no much larger clone turns up one base away. The V end gives up 0 bases and the J end 4 bases, leaving 2 bases in the junction not matched to a gene. From cysteine to phenylalanine, the CDR3 is 15 amino acids long. The sequence is cut down to CDR3 DNA, 45 bases in frame from base 1. The germline V gene sets CDR1 to SGHVS and CDR2 to FNYEAQ. For sequencing of the TCRbeta CDR3 region, genomic DNA was extracted from the sorted cells. The immunoSEQ Assay was used to sequence the TCRbeta CDR3 regions. This is the immuneACCESS table as TCRdb keeps it, with only in-frame sequences that have V and J called. A part of the clones is gone; compared with another copy, unresolved V genes explain less than half, and the rest is unexplained. For this sample the table gives 60,000 to 90,000 clones, of which 84% were detected only once. Around 0.45% of the sample is in the top ten clones.

This sample was included in a study of OX40 agonist ivuxolimab in advanced cancers. With regard to the full study: Ivuxolimab was a fully human IgG2 agonistic monoclonal antibody targeting the costimulatory receptor OX40 (CD134). Intravenous ivuxolimab was administered to patients every 2 weeks at six dose levels: 0.01, 0.1, 0.3, 1.5, 3 and 10 mg/kg. Among the roughly 50 dose-escalation patients, some 20 had hepatocellular carcinoma, some 15 melanoma, 9 renal cell carcinoma and 9 head and neck cancer. A male proportion of approximately 83% and a mean age of 60 years, ranging from 23 to 79, were recorded for the dose-escalation cohort. Prior anti-PD-1, anti-PD-L1 or anti-CTLA-4 therapy was permitted, and 35% to 40% of dose-escalation patients had received checkpoint inhibitors. Partial responses occurred in three dose-escalation patients: two with cutaneous melanoma and one with hepatocellular carcinoma. The purpose of peripheral TCRbeta sequencing was to test whether ivuxolimab changed TCR sequence diversity and led to clonal T-cell expansion. The paper describes the monotherapy dose-escalation part (N of about 54 patients) of the phase I trial of ivuxolimab.

Beyond this particular receptor, the publication reports: Antigen specificity was not determined for the clonally expanded peripheral T cells. After ivuxolimab, more expanded clones were found on average in CD8+ T cells than in CD4+ T cells. In the 0.1-3.0 mg/kg groups, partial responders had among the lowest normalized peripheral clonal expansion, particularly in CD8+ T cells. Low levels of normalized T-cell clonal expansion were also seen in some patients who did not respond. At doses from 0.1 to 3.0 mg/kg, clonal expansion was seen in both CD4+ and CD8+ blood T cells between baseline and week 6.

The trial excluded patients who had a history of autoimmune disease or who were on systemic immunosuppression. Peripheral blood for TCR sequencing was drawn from every dose cohort at baseline, at cycle 4 day 1 and at cycle 7 day 1. The samples were drawn from a first-in-human, open-label, multicenter phase I dose-escalation trial of ivuxolimab. Adults with locally advanced or metastatic head and neck squamous cell, hepatocellular, melanoma or renal cell carcinoma were enrolled in the trial. CD4+ and CD8+ T cells were sorted separately from peripheral blood before TCR sequencing. The input for sequencing was CD4+ or CD8+ T cells sorted from blood, taken in a trial of the OX40 agonist ivuxolimab. The receptor was isolated from an adult with an advanced solid tumor such as melanoma, head and neck, liver or kidney cancer. The sequence is built from TRBV7-6 and TRBJ2-3, with 9 bases in between that match TRBD2. Here is the DNA: TGTGCCAGCAGCTTAGCTAGCGGGAGCTCAGATACGCAGTATTTT. The resulting protein is CASSLASGSSDTQYF.